This entry lists 31 T cell receptor beta chains sequenced from one sample in a study of blood T cells in healthy people across ages. It was with a sample-barcoded 5' primer and a J-beta primer mix that a second PCR of roughly 7 to 12 cycles was run. TCRdb re-called the 5' RACE reads through MiXCR, storing one row per CDR3 protein. Among about 1,500,000 distinct CDR3 sequences, 28% were seen once, and the ten largest hold roughly 8%. The sequenced sample consisted of blood. These receptors were obtained from a woman in her 30s in good health.

This clonotype was counted at least ten times. The chain employs TRBV6-6 and TRBJ1-5; 9 bases align to TRBD1. The junction had 11 bases not matched to a gene; V was cut back by 6 bases and J by 2 bases. The CDR3 spans 17 residues. Per germline, CDR1 MNHNY and CDR2 SVGAGI (reference sequence). The CDR3 spells CASSAGQGLSGNQPQHF. The CDR3 bases are TGTGCCAGCAGCGCGGGACAGGGTTTGTCGGGCAATCAGCCCCAGCATTTT.

This chain connects TRBV24-1 to TRBJ2-1; a weak D match, TRBD2 (6 bases). Germline lookup yields CDR1 KGHDR and CDR2 SFDVKD. CDR3 length equals 14 residues. The V end lost 2 bases, the J end lost 8 bases, and 12 bases lay between the germline ends. The CDR3 DNA is TGTGCCACCAGTGATTCTAGCGTGAGGGATGAGCAGTTCTTC. It is translated as CATSDSSVRDEQFF.

The chain has TRBV29-1 and TRBJ2-5, with 13 bases that match TRBD2. The CDR3 length is 15 residues. Germline trimming cut 5 bases from V and 1 base from J; bases unmatched to any gene: 4. Germline V gene data show CDR1 as SQVTM and CDR2 as ANQGSEA. In DNA, the CDR3 is TGCAGCGTTTCTGGGACTAGCGGGACCCAAGAGACCCAGTACTTC. It yields the protein CSVSGTSGTQETQYF.

This clonotype was seen at least ten times. The chain is built from TRBV5-1 and TRBJ2-7; D unclear. Germline CDR1 is SGHRS and CDR2 is YFSETQ. This CDR3 has 15 residues. The V end was cut by 1 base, the J end by 3 bases, with 14 bases between. CDR3: CASSLYGPDGYEQYF. The CDR3 DNA reads TGCGCCAGCAGCTTGTACGGTCCGGATGGCTACGAGCAGTACTTC.

The rearrangement joins TRBV5-1 to TRBJ2-2; 10 nucleotides line up with TRBD2. This CDR3 contains 15 residues. Germline V CDR1 and CDR2: SGHRS, YFSETQ. Trimming cost V 2 bases and J 7 bases; bases outside gene matches: 5. The CDR3 DNA reads as TGCGCCAGCAGCTTAGCGGGGGGGCCCGACGGGGAGCTGTTTTTT. Translating gives CASSLAGGPDGELFF.

This clonotype was observed a handful of times. This chain uses TRBV7-9 with TRBJ1-1; 8 bases line up with TRBD1. This CDR3 region has 12 residues. V dropped 6 bases and J dropped 6; count of bases not matched to a gene: 3. Germline-derived CDR1 and CDR2 are SEHNR and FQNEAQ (reference sequence). As DNA, the CDR3 is TGTGCCAGCAGTTCGACAGGGGCTGAAGCTTTCTTT. Translation: CASSSTGAEAFF.

The V gene is TRBV12-3 or TRBV12-4, the J gene TRBJ1-4; D perhaps matches TRBD1 (5 bases). V shed 5 bases and J shed 12 bases, with 10 bases lying between them. The CDR3 has 11 residues. The CDR3 reads CASSEGYQLFF. CDR3 in DNA: TGTGCCAGCAGTGAGGGGTATCAACTGTTTTTT.

In its sample, this clonotype was seen a few times. V is TRBV20-1 and J is TRBJ2-5; TRBD1 agrees at 7 bases. V was clipped by 3 bases and J by 2 bases; unmatched bases: 6. The CDR3 sequence is 14 residues long. Germline V CDR1 and CDR2: DFQATT, SNEGSKA (reference sequence). The CDR3 DNA reads as TGCAGTGCTAGTAACCGGGACAGACAAGAGACCCAGTACTTC. Amino acids: CSASNRDRQETQYF.

The CDR3 DNA is TGTGCCTGGAGTGTTGGGGGGATGAGCACTGAAGCTTTCTTT. This sequence encodes CAWSVGGMSTEAFF. This chain joins TRBV30 and TRBJ1-1; the D gene is possibly TRBD1 (5 bases). Germline V CDR1 and CDR2: GTSNPN, SVGIG (reference sequence). V lost 0 bases and J 4 bases, leaving 12 bases between the germline ends. The CDR3 length is 14 residues.

J is TRBJ2-5 and V is TRBV12-3 or TRBV12-4, with D tentatively TRBD1 (6 bases). The J call may be faulty, since TRBJ2-7 better matches the DNA end. This CDR3 contains 14 residues. CDR3 coding DNA: TGTGCCAGCAGTCCGACTCACAGGGTATACGAGCAGTACTTC. This gives the protein CASSPTHRVYEQYF.

The chain has TRBV4-1 and TRBJ1-1; TRBD1 might be the D (6 bases). Germline values: CDR1 MGHRA, CDR2 YSYEKL. V lost 2 bases and J lost 0, with 10 bases in between. The CDR3 extends over 15 amino acids. This CDR3 is CASSQPTGLNTEAFF. CDR3 nucleotides: TGCGCCAGCAGCCAACCGACAGGACTGAACACTGAAGCTTTCTTT.

Only a few counts were recorded for this clonotype. The chain uses TRBV7-2 and TRBJ2-5; 13 positions agree with TRBD2. Germline CDR1 and CDR2: SGHTA and FQGNSA. The V segment lost 7 bases and the J segment 5 bases; nucleotides outside the gene matches: 7. The CDR3 loop spans 15 amino acids. The CDR3 protein is CASNPTSGGLETQYF. CDR3 nucleotide sequence: TGTGCCAGCAACCCGACTAGCGGGGGGTTGGAGACCCAGTACTTC.

V usage is TRBV3-1 and J usage is TRBJ2-5; no definite D call. The germline gives CDR1 LGHDT, CDR2 YNNKEL (reference sequence). Trimming stripped 5 bases from V and 5 bases from J, with 9 bases between. The length of the CDR3 is 12 residues. Written as DNA, the CDR3 is TGTGCCAGCAGCGGGGAAGAGGAGACCCAGTACTTC. This gives the protein CASSGEEETQYF.

The table lists this clonotype with many counts. The chain has TRBV25-1 and TRBJ2-1, with 9 bases lining up with TRBD2. Per germline, CDR1 MGHDK and CDR2 SYGVNS. The CDR3 length is 16 residues. The J segment lost 3 bases and the V segment lost 5 bases, leaving 8 bases of the junction unmatched. CDR3 sequence: CASSILAGGGYNEQFF. CDR3 nucleotides: TGTGCCAGCAGTATACTTGCGGGAGGGGGCTACAATGAGCAGTTCTTC.

The chain combines TRBV6-5 with TRBJ2-7; the D is unclear. Germline CDR1 reads MNHEY; CDR2 reads SVGAGI. V was trimmed by 5 bases and J by 2 bases, leaving 16 bases between them. The CDR3 has 15 amino acids. As DNA, the CDR3 is TGTGCCAGCAGTCTACGCCACTCGTACCCCTACGAGCAGTACTTC. The encoded protein is CASSLRHSYPYEQYF.

The chain recombines TRBV4-1 with TRBJ1-1; D is perhaps TRBD1 (6 bases). CDR3 length equals 14 residues. CDR1 is MGHRA, CDR2 YSYEKL, per germline. V was clipped by 1 base and J by 4 bases, with 10 bases between them. CDR3 sequence: CASSQGQGPTEAFF. The CDR3 region has the DNA TGCGCCAGCAGCCAAGGGCAGGGGCCCACTGAAGCTTTCTTT.

Concerning this clonotype itself: A junction end diverges from the germline sequence, so it may reflect a read error. The chain uses TRBV20-1 and TRBJ2-6; perhaps TRBD1 as D (5 bases). The CDR3 is 12 residues long. CDR1 DFQATT and CDR2 SNEGSKA come from the germline V gene (reference sequence). The chain's CDR3 is CSASSGANVRTF. As DNA, the CDR3 is TGCAGTGCTAGTTCTGGGGCCAACGTCCGGACTTTC.

This chain's CDR3 is CASSLWESVEQYF. The CDR3 nucleotides read TGCGCCAGCAGCTTATGGGAGTCGGTCGAGCAGTACTTC. This chain joins TRBV5-1 and TRBJ2-7, with a possible D match to TRBD2 (5 bases). The CDR3 consists of 13 residues. Germline-derived CDR1 and CDR2 are SGHRS and YFSETQ. V lost 2 bases and J 6 bases, leaving 12 bases between the germline ends.

This clonotype has a handful of counts. The chain carries TRBV30 and TRBJ1-5, with 7 bases fitting TRBD1. V lost 1 base, J lost 0 bases, and 12 bases stayed unmatched. The CDR3 is 18 amino acids. Germline V lookup: CDR1 GTSNPN, CDR2 SVGIG (reference sequence). CDR3 nucleotides: TGTGCCTGGAGTGGTCAACGGGACAGAGGATTTAGCAATCAGCCCCAGCATTTT. It specifies CAWSGQRDRGFSNQPQHF.

This clonotype was counted only a few times. A clone one base away is much larger, so this may be a read error. V is TRBV12-3 or TRBV12-4 and J is TRBJ2-1; perhaps TRBD2 as D (6 bases). The CDR3 extends over 16 amino acids. Trimming took off 6 bases at V and 10 bases at J, with 25 bases between the two ends. CDR3: CASSHIIADNLSEQFF. The CDR3 nucleotides read TGTGCCAGCAGCCACATAATAGCGGACAACCTCTCCGAGCAGTTCTTC.

The DNA of the CDR3 is TGCGCCAGCAGCCAAGCTCACCGGGCTGAAGCTTTCTTT. Its protein product is CASSQAHRAEAFF. The J gene is TRBJ1-1, the V gene TRBV4-1, with D unclear. CDR1 MGHRA and CDR2 YSYEKL come from the germline V gene. V dropped 1 base and J dropped 6 bases, with 9 bases sitting between them. This CDR3 contains 13 residues.

About this clonotype itself: An end of the junction does not agree with germline; a read error may underlie this. V usage is TRBV18 and J usage is TRBJ2-7; 12 bases map to TRBD2. CDR3 length: 17 amino acids. Germline V gene sequence: CDR1 KGHSH, CDR2 LQKENI. The CDR3 bases are TGTGCCAGCTCATCACCGGCTAGCGGGAGGGCAGGGAACGAGCAGTACTTC. This translates into CASSSPASGRAGNEQYF.

This clonotype has ten or more counts. This could be a read error, since a much larger clone is one nucleotide away. The chain is built from TRBV2 and TRBJ2-6, with D perhaps TRBD1 (5 bases). Germline CDR1 SNHLY, CDR2 FYNNEI. The CDR3 runs 16 residues. As DNA, the CDR3 is TGTGCCAGCAGTGAAGATAAGAGCTCTGGGGCCAACGTCCGGACTTTC. Encoded protein: CASSEDKSSGANVRTF.

V usage is TRBV9 and J usage is TRBJ1-1; D possibly corresponds to TRBD1 (6 bases). With 0 bases removed from V and 0 bases from J, the gap between germline ends came to 6 bases. CDR1 and CDR2 (germline): SGDLS, YYNGEE. The length of the CDR3 is 14 residues. CDR3 residues: CASSVEGVNTEAFF. For the CDR3, the DNA is TGTGCCAGCAGCGTAGAGGGGGTGAACACTGAAGCTTTCTTT.

The chain employs TRBV3-1 and TRBJ2-3; the D is unclear. V was pared by 1 base and J by 2 bases, with 13 bases between. The CDR3 covers 16 residues. Germline V gene lookup returns CDR1 LGHDT and CDR2 YNNKEL (reference sequence). CDR3 protein: CASSQAHLIDTDTQYF. The CDR3 DNA reads TGTGCCAGCAGCCAAGCCCACCTAATTGACACAGATACGCAGTATTTT.

The V gene is TRBV7-7, the J gene TRBJ1-3; D not resolved. Trimming took off 5 bases at V and 0 bases at J, with 8 bases between the two ends. Germline V CDR1 and CDR2: SSHAT, FNYEAQ (reference sequence). This CDR3 contains 14 residues. The CDR3 bases are TGTGCCAGCAGCGTAGACAACTCTGGAAACACCATATATTTT. It translates to CASSVDNSGNTIYF.

The V call is TRBV18, the J call TRBJ2-1; TRBD2 matches 13 bases. V was clipped by 3 bases and J by 10 bases; unmatched bases: 9. The germline V gene encodes CDR1 KGHSH and CDR2 LQKENI. The CDR3 is made up of 16 amino acids. The CDR3: CASSPGLAGAAGEQFF. The CDR3 DNA reads as TGTGCCAGCTCACCCGGACTAGCGGGAGCCGCTGGGGAGCAGTTCTTC.

This clonotype was seen ten or more times. The chain carries TRBV7-2 and TRBJ2-3; no reliable D call. This CDR3 comprises 12 residues. V was clipped by 0 bases and J by 12 bases, with 10 bases between them. The germline V gene encodes CDR1 SGHTA and CDR2 FQGNSA. The CDR3 DNA sequence: TGTGCCAGCAGCTTAGCGCCAGAGCATCAGTATTTT. Protein: CASSLAPEHQYF.

In this sample, this clonotype turned up many times. V is TRBV6-6 and J is TRBJ2-4, with D possibly being TRBD1 (7 bases). CDR3 length: 16 residues. Germline CDR1 is MNHNY and CDR2 is SVGAGI (reference sequence). V was clipped by 5 bases and J by 3 bases, with 17 bases between them. The DNA of the CDR3 is TGTGCCAGCAGTCGACAGGGAGGTGGAGGCAAAAACATTCAGTACTTC. Translating gives CASSRQGGGGKNIQYF.

This sequence joins TRBV24-1 and TRBJ1-5, with a possible D match to TRBD1 (5 bases). CDR1 is KGHDR and CDR2 is SFDVKD in the germline V gene. The germline V and J ends were trimmed by 9 bases and 0 bases, with 14 bases remaining between them. The CDR3 covers 15 residues. The CDR3 reads CATGPGLYSNQPQHF. The CDR3 region has the DNA TGTGCCACCGGTCCGGGACTCTATAGCAATCAGCCCCAGCATTTT.

Remarks on this clonotype: It may be a read error: a sequence one base away is much more abundant. The chain is built from TRBV24-1 and TRBJ2-7; D gene ambiguous. Germline V gene data show CDR1 as KGHDR and CDR2 as SFDVKD. This CDR3 spans 11 amino acids. The CDR3 nucleotides read TGTGTCACCAGTGATCGCTACGAGCAGTACTTC. It translates to CVTSDRYEQYF.